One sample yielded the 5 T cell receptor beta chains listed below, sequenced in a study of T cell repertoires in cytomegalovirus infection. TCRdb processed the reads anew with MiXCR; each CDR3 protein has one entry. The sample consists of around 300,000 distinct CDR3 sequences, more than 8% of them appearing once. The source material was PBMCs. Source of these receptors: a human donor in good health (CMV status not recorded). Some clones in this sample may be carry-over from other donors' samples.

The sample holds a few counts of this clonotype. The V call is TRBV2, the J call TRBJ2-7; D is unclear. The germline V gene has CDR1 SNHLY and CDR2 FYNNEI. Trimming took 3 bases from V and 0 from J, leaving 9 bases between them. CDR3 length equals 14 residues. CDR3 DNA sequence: TGTGCCAGCAGTGAGGTCCCATCCTCCTACGAGCAGTACTTC. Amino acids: CASSEVPSSYEQYF.

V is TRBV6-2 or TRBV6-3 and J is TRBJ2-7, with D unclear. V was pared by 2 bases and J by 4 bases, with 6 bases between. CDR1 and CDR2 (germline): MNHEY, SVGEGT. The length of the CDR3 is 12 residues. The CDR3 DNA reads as TGTGCCAGCAGTTACGTCGGGTACGAGCAGTACTTC. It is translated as CASSYVGYEQYF.

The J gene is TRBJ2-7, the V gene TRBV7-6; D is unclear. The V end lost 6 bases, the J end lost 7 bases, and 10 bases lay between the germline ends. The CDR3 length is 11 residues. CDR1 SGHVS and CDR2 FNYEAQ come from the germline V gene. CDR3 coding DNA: TGTGCCAGCAGGGAAGGATCTGAGCAGTACTTC. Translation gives CASREGSEQYF.

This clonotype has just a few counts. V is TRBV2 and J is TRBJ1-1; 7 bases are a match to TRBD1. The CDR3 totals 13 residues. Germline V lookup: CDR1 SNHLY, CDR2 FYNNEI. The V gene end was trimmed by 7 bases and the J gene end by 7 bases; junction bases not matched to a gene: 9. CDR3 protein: CASTPHPGGEAFF. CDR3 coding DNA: TGTGCCAGCACACCCCACCCAGGGGGTGAAGCTTTCTTT. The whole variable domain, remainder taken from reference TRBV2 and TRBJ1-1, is EPEVTQTPSHQVTQMGQEVILRCVPISNHLYFYWYRQILGQKVEFLVSFYNNEISEKSEIFDDQFSVERPDGSNFTLKIRSTKLEDSAMYFCASTPHPGGEAFFGQGTRLTVV.

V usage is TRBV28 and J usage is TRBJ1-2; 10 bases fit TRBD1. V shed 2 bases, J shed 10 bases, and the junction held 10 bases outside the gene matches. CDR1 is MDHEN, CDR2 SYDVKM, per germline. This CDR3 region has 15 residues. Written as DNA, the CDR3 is TGTGCCAGCAGTTTAGTCGGGACAGGGGCGCAAATCTACACCTTC. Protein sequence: CASSLVGTGAQIYTF.